A selection of T cell receptor beta chains follows, all from one sample in a study of control samples from healthy donors and cancer patients. Assay: immunoSEQ multiplex PCR; the TCRdb copy retains only in-frame clones and omits some. This table holds approximately 170,000 clones, nearly 90% found once. Material for sequencing was blood. The receptor source for this set is a woman in her forties or fifties in good health. Both conserved end residues are part of each CDR3. Each record gives: V gene, clone size, D gene, J gene, CDR3 DNA, CDR3 protein. D genes are given only for firm matches. The size field is filled for only some rows; it gives once, few, many or a size class.

TRBV12-3/TRBV12-4,once,NA,TRBJ1-2,TGTGCCAGCAGTCCAGGGGTGAGCTATGGCTACACCTTC,CASSPGVSYGYTF
TRBV5-5,NA,NA,TRBJ1-1,TGTGCCAGCAGCCCCCGGACGGGTGAAGCTTTCTTT,CASSPRTGEAFF
TRBV6-5,NA,NA,TRBJ1-5,TGTGCCAGCAGTACAGATTGGGGCAATCAGCCCCAGCATTTT,CASSTDWGNQPQHF
TRBV5-1,once,NA,TRBJ2-5,TGCGCCAGCAGCACCAGCGGCCTAAGGGAGACCCAGTACTTC,CASSTSGLRETQYF
TRBV15,NA,NA,TRBJ1-2,TGTGCCACCAGCAGAGATCGGGTTGGAGGCTACACCTTC,CATSRDRVGGYTF
TRBV28,NA,NA,TRBJ1-2,TGTGCCAGCCGGAGTAACTATGGCTACACCTTC,CASRSNYGYTF
TRBV7-2,NA,TRBD2,TRBJ2-7,TGTGCCAGCTCTGTAGCGGGCCGCTCCTACGAGCAGTACTTC,CASSVAGRSYEQYF
TRBV7-8,NA,NA,TRBJ2-1,TGTGCCAGCAGCTTCACCGGTACCTTACCTTACTCCTACAATGAGCAGTTCTTC,CASSFTGTLPYSYNEQFF
TRBV9,NA,TRBD1,TRBJ2-2,TGTGCCAGCAGCGCCGACAGGGGGCTGGCCGGGGAGCTGTTTTTT,CASSADRGLAGELFF
TRBV7-9,NA,NA,TRBJ2-1,TGTGCCAGCAGCATCTCGATAGGGGGTAATGAGCAGTTCTTC,CASSISIGGNEQFF
TRBV13,NA,TRBD1,TRBJ2-1,TGTGCCAGCAGCGCCACAGGGGCCCCGAGCTCCTACAATGAGCAGTTCTTC,CASSATGAPSSYNEQFF
TRBV7-2,NA,TRBD1,TRBJ1-2,TGTGCCAGCAGCTTACCCTCGGGACAGAGTTCTGCGGGCTACACCTTC,CASSLPSGQSSAGYTF
TRBV18,NA,TRBD2,TRBJ2-7,TGTGCCAGCTCACCACTATTACTAGCGGGGGAGAAGGAGCAGTACTTC,CASSPLLLAGEKEQYF
TRBV7-3,NA,TRBD1,TRBJ2-3,TGTGCCAGCAGCCTAGGGACAGGGACAGATACGCAGTATTTT,CASSLGTGTDTQYF
TRBV28,NA,NA,TRBJ1-2,TGTGCCAGCAGTGCCCCTATCTATGGCTACACCTTC,CASSAPIYGYTF
TRBV27,NA,NA,TRBJ1-5,TGTGCCAGCAGGGTCGTTCCCAGAGGGGATCAGCCCCAGCATTTT,CASRVVPRGDQPQHF
TRBV28,NA,NA,TRBJ1-4,TGTGCCAGCAGTCTCGCCACAGGACAGAATGAAAAACTGTTTTTT,CASSLATGQNEKLFF
TRBV9,NA,NA,TRBJ2-3,TGTGCCAGCAGCGTAGGGACAGTAACAGATACGCAGTATTTT,CASSVGTVTDTQYF
TRBV3-1/TRBV3-2,NA,TRBD1,TRBJ2-7,TGTGCCAGCAGCGCCACAGGGGCCTACGAGCAGTACTTC,CASSATGAYEQYF
TRBV7-6,NA,TRBD2,TRBJ2-1,TGTGCCAGCAGCTCCCGGGGCCTAGCGGGAGACGAGCAGTTCTTC,CASSSRGLAGDEQFF
TRBV25-1,NA,NA,TRBJ2-3,TGTGCCAGCAGTACCACCACAGATACGCAGTATTTT,CASSTTTDTQYF
TRBV3-1/TRBV3-2,few,NA,TRBJ2-3,TGTGCCAGCGGCCAATATACGCAGTATTTT,CASGQYTQYF
TRBV4-3,NA,TRBD1,TRBJ1-2,TGCGCCAGCAGCCAAGTAGCGACAGGGGCCTATGGCTACACCTTC,CASSQVATGAYGYTF
TRBV28,NA,NA,TRBJ2-3,TGTGCCAGCTATAAACGGCAGGGTAGGACGCAGTATTTT,CASYKRQGRTQYF
TRBV28,once,TRBD1,TRBJ2-5,TGTGCCAGCAGTTTACCCAACCCCGGGACAGGGGTTTTGGAGACCCAGTACTTC,CASSLPNPGTGVLETQYF
TRBV3-1/TRBV3-2,NA,NA,TRBJ1-3,TGTGCCAGCAGCCAAGTGGGGATGACTGGAAACACCATATATTTT,CASSQVGMTGNTIYF
TRBV1,NA,NA,TRBJ1-5,TGCACCAGCAGCCCAGAGGGAGGTCCACAGCCCCAGCATTTT,CTSSPEGGPQPQHF
TRBV5-5,NA,NA,TRBJ1-2,TGTGCCAGCACCGCCCCGGGGAGAAACTATGGCTACACCTTC,CASTAPGRNYGYTF
TRBV29-1,NA,TRBD2,TRBJ2-3,TGCAGCGGTGGGGGACTAGCGGGAAGCACAGATACGCAGTATTTT,CSGGGLAGSTDTQYF
TRBV2,NA,NA,TRBJ2-7,TGTGCCAGCAGTGAATTGGGTGGCAGGGTGAGCGAGCAGTACTTC,CASSELGGRVSEQYF
TRBV9,few,NA,TRBJ2-1,TGTGCCAGCAGCCTCTCTAGCGAGGGTTGGAATGAGCAGTTCTTC,CASSLSSEGWNEQFF
TRBV27,NA,NA,TRBJ1-1,TGTGCCAGCAGTAAGGAAAGGCTAGGGTTCGGAGCTTTCTTT,CASSKERLGFGAFF
TRBV6-5,once,NA,TRBJ2-2,TGTGCCAGCAGTTTTAGTGGGACTCCCCACACCGGGGAGCTGTTTTTT,CASSFSGTPHTGELFF
TRBV11-2,once,NA,TRBJ1-5,TGTGCCAGCAGCTTGAGTGATCAGCCCCAGCATTTT,CASSLSDQPQHF
TRBV18,NA,NA,TRBJ2-7,TGTGCCAGCTCACCCCCACCGTCAGACCACGGTTACGAGCAGTACTTC,CASSPPPSDHGYEQYF
TRBV24-1,NA,NA,TRBJ2-5,TGTGCCACCAGTGATTTCGGCCAAGAGACCCAGTACTTC,CATSDFGQETQYF
TRBV5-1,NA,NA,TRBJ1-2,TGCGCCAGCGGACTAACCCACGACAGGACTATTGGCTATGGCTACACCTTC,CASGLTHDRTIGYGYTF
TRBV27,NA,NA,TRBJ1-2,TGTGCCAGCAGTTTAAACGGATACGGTATCTCTATGGGCTACACCTTC,CASSLNGYGISMGYTF
TRBV24-1,NA,NA,TRBJ2-2,TGTGCCACCGGCGGAGCGAACACCGGGGAGCTGTTTTTT,CATGGANTGELFF
TRBV4-2,NA,NA,TRBJ1-4,TGTGCCAGCAGCCGGGGGGGGGTTGAGGAAAAACTGTTTTTT,CASSRGGVEEKLFF